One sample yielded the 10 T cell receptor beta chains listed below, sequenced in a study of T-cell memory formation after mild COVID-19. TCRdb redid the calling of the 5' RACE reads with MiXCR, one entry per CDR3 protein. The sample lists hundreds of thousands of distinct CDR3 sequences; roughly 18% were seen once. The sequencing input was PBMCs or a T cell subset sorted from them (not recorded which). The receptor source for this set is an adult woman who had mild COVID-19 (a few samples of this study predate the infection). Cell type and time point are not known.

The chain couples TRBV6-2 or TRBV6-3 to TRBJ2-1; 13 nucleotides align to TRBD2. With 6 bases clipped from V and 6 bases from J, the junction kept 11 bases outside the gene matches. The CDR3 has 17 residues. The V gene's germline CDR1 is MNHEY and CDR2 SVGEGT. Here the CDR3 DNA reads TGTGCCAGCAGCCTACTAGCGGGAGGGGCCCAGGGCAATGAGCAGTTCTTC. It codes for CASSLLAGGAQGNEQFF.

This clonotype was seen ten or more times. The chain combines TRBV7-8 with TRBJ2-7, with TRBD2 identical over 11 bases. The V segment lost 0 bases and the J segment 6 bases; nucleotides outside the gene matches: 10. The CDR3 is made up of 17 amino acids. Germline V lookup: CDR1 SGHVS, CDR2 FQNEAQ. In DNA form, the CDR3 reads TGTGCCAGCAGCTTAGCCGGATGGAGACTAGCGGGAAGCGAGCAGTACTTC. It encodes CASSLAGWRLAGSEQYF. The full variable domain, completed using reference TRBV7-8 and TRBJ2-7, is GAGVSQSPRYKVAKRGQDVALRCDPISGHVSLFWYQQALGQGPEFLTYFQNEAQLDKSGLPSDRFFAERPEGSVSTLKIQRTQQEDSAVYLCASSLAGWRLAGSEQYFGPGTRLTVT.

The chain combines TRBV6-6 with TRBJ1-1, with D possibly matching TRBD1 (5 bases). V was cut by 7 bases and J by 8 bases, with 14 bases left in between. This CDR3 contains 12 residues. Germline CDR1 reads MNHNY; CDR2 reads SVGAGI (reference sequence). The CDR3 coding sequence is TGTGCCAGCATCATCCTTGGGGGAGAAGCTTTCTTT. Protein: CASIILGGEAFF.

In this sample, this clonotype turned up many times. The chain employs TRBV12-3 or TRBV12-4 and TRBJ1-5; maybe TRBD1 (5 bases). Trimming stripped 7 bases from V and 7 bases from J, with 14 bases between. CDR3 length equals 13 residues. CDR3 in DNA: TGTGCCAGCACCCGGCAGGGACCGCAGCCCCAGCATTTT. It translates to CASTRQGPQPQHF.

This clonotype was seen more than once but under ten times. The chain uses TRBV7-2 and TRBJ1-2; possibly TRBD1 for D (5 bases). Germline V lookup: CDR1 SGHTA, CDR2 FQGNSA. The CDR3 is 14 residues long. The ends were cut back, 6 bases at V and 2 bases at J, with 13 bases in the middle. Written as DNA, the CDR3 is TGTGCCAGCAGTTCTACGGGACTCAACTATGGCTACACCTTC. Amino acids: CASSSTGLNYGYTF.

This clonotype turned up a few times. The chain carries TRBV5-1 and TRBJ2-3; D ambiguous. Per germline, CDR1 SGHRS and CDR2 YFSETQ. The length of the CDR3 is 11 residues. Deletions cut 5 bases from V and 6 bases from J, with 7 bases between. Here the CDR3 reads CASRVADTQYF. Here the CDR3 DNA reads TGCGCCAGCAGAGTAGCCGATACGCAGTATTTT.

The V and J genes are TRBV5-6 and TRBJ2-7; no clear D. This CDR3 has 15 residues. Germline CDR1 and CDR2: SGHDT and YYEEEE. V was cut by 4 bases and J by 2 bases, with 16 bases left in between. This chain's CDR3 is CASSPLGRRPYEQYF. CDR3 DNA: TGTGCCAGCAGCCCCCTCGGCAGACGACCCTACGAGCAGTACTTC.

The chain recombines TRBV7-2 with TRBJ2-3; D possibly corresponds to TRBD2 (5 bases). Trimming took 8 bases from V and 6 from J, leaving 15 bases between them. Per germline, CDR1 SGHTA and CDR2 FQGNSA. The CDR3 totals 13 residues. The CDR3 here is CASGQRGWDTQYF. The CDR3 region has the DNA TGTGCCAGCGGCCAGAGAGGGTGGGATACGCAGTATTTT.

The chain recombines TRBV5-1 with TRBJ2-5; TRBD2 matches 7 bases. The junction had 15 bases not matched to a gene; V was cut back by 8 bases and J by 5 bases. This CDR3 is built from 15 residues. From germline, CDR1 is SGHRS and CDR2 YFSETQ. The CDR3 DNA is TGCGCCAGTCGTTTTGCGGGAGCTGAGCTGGAGACCCAGTACTTC. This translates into CASRFAGAELETQYF. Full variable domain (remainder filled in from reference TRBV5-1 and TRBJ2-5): KAGVTQTPRYLIKTRGQQVTLSCSPISGHRSVSWYQQTPGQGLQFLFEYFSETQRNKGNFPGRFSGRQFSNSRSEMNVSTLELGDSALYLCASRFAGAELETQYFGPGTRLLVL.

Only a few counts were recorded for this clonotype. The CDR3 coding sequence is TGCGCCAGCAGCAGGCAGGGAATAGAGACAGATACGCAGTATTTT. Amino acid sequence: CASSRQGIETDTQYF. V and J are TRBV5-1 and TRBJ2-3; perhaps TRBD1 as D (5 bases). The CDR3 is 15 residues long. CDR1 and CDR2 (germline): SGHRS, YFSETQ. V was cut by 4 bases and J by 3 bases, with 15 bases left in between. The whole variable domain, remainder taken from reference TRBV5-1 and TRBJ2-3, is KAGVTQTPRYLIKTRGQQVTLSCSPISGHRSVSWYQQTPGQGLQFLFEYFSETQRNKGNFPGRFSGRQFSNSRSEMNVSTLELGDSALYLCASSRQGIETDTQYFGPGTRLTVL.